This is a list of T cell receptor beta chains from one sample in a study of ipilimumab plus nivolumab after autologous stem cell transplantation. The table came from immunoSEQ multiplex PCR; TCRdb's copy has only in-frame clones and leaves some out. The sample holds approximately 10,000 clones; roughly two thirds are singletons and the top ten take about 28%. Here the sequenced sample was PBMCs, taken in a trial of ipilimumab plus nivolumab as post-transplant consolidation. Every receptor here comes from a male donor with diffuse large B-cell lymphoma. Both conserved end residues are part of each CDR3. A D gene is named only where the DNA matches it firmly. Where a row states a size, it is once, few, many or the class of an expanded clone; other rows omit it.

clone_size j_call v_call d_call cdr3_nt cdr3_aa
- TRBJ2-2 TRBV15 - TGTGCCACCAGCAGCCACAGGGTTGACGGGGAGCTGTTTTTT CATSSHRVDGELFF
few TRBJ2-2 TRBV19 - TGTGCCAGTGCCAGGGCCGGGGAGCTGTTTTTT CASARAGELFF
- TRBJ2-7 TRBV10-3 - TGTGCCATCAGTGAGTCCGGGGGCCTGGGGGAGCAGTACTTC CAISESGGLGEQYF
- TRBJ1-1 TRBV5-4 TRBD1 TGTGCCAGCAGCGGCGGGACAGGGTTCGTGAACACTGAAGCTTTCTTT CASSGGTGFVNTEAFF
many TRBJ2-7 TRBV7-2 - TGTGCCAGCAGCTTGGGAGTCAGCCCTGGTGAGCAGTACTTC CASSLGVSPGEQYF
- TRBJ2-7 TRBV7-2 - TGTGCCAGCAGCCGGAAGGGGGATTACTCCTACGAGCAGTACTTC CASSRKGDYSYEQYF
- TRBJ1-5 TRBV9 - TGTGCCAGCAGCGTAGGGGAAGGGCGGCAGCCCCAGCATTTT CASSVGEGRQPQHF
- TRBJ1-1 TRBV7-9 TRBD1 TGTGCCAGCAGCTTAAACAGGGGGAACACTGAAGCTTTCTTT CASSLNRGNTEAFF
- TRBJ1-5 TRBV6-1 - TGTGCCAGCAGTTTCGGACAGTCCAATCAGCCCCAGCATTTT CASSFGQSNQPQHF
- TRBJ1-2 TRBV5-8 - TGTGCCAGCAGCGTACAGGGAAACTATGGCTACACCTTC CASSVQGNYGYTF
- TRBJ2-3 TRBV7-2 - TGTGCCAGCAGCTGGGCCTGGGATACGCAGTATTTT CASSWAWDTQYF
- TRBJ2-5 TRBV27 - TGTGCCAGCAGTTTAACCTACGGACGGCTGAGCGAGGCCCAGTACTTC CASSLTYGRLSEAQYF
few TRBJ2-5 TRBV5-1 - TGCGCCAGCAGCTTCCGTCAGGGGGGTAGGGAGACCCAGTACTTC CASSFRQGGRETQYF
- TRBJ2-1 TRBV7-6 - TGTGCCAGCAGCTTACCCAGAAATGAGCAGTTCTTC CASSLPRNEQFF
few TRBJ1-2 TRBV5-4 - TGTGCCAGCAGCTTAGGACTGTCCAAAGATTATGGCTACACCTTC CASSLGLSKDYGYTF
- TRBJ1-1 TRBV6-5 - TGTGCCAGCAGTTACCCCTCACGGGCTGAAGCTTTCTTT CASSYPSRAEAFF
- TRBJ1-1 TRBV7-6 - TGTGCCAGCAGCTTAGGCTCGGGGACTGAAGCTTTCTTT CASSLGSGTEAFF
- TRBJ2-7 TRBV10-1 - TGCGCCACCTCGACGGGATCTGGGCGCGAGCAGTACTTC CATSTGSGREQYF
- TRBJ1-2 TRBV30 - TGTGCCTGGGAGGGGCCGTCCAACTATGGCTACACCTTC CAWEGPSNYGYTF
- TRBJ2-1 TRBV19 - TGTGCCAGTAGTATTTACCGGGACGGTCAAAATGAGCAGTTCTTC CASSIYRDGQNEQFF
- TRBJ1-1 TRBV6-5 - TGTGCCAGCACGTTTATGAACACTGAAGCTTTCTTT CASTFMNTEAFF
- TRBJ2-3 TRBV6-5 - TGTGCCAGCAGTAAGGACGGGGGTGGCACAGATACGCAGTATTTT CASSKDGGGTDTQYF
once TRBJ2-2 TRBV5-6 - TGTGCCAGCGGATACAGTTCGAACACCGGGGAGCTGTTTTTT CASGYSSNTGELFF
- TRBJ2-2 TRBV29-1 - TGCAGCGTTAGTGGTGGGAACACCGGGGAGCTGTTTTTT CSVSGGNTGELFF
- TRBJ2-7 TRBV2 - TGTGCCAGCAGTGAACCCCTGACCGGCTACGAGCAGTACTTC CASSEPLTGYEQYF
few TRBJ2-3 TRBV11-2 - TGTGCCAGCAGCTTAGAACTCGTTACAGATACGCAGTATTTT CASSLELVTDTQYF
- TRBJ2-7 TRBV7-9 TRBD2 TGTGCCAGCAGCCTCGGACTAGCGGGAACCTACGAGCAGTACTTC CASSLGLAGTYEQYF
- TRBJ2-7 TRBV2 - TGTGCCAGCAGAGACAGTTTCCTTTCCTACGAGCAGTACTTC CASRDSFLSYEQYF
- TRBJ1-2 TRBV29-1 - TGCAGCGTTGAAGAGCCTACAGGGAACTATGGCTACACCTTC CSVEEPTGNYGYTF
few TRBJ2-7 TRBV27 TRBD1 TGTGCCAGCAGTTTATCACCCAACAGGGGGGTTTACGAGCAGTACTTC CASSLSPNRGVYEQYF
- TRBJ1-4 TRBV5-6 - TGTGCCAGCAGCTTATCTCTGCGGGGCGACAATGAAAAACTGTTTTTT CASSLSLRGDNEKLFF
- TRBJ2-6 TRBV7-9 - TGTGCCAGCAGCCCATTAGGGAGAGGGACCGGGGCCAACGTCCTGACTTTC CASSPLGRGTGANVLTF
once TRBJ1-2 TRBV15 - TGTGCCACCAGCAGAGGGGGTCCGGGCTATGGCTACACCTTC CATSRGGPGYGYTF
once TRBJ2-7 TRBV6-5 TRBD2 TGTGCCAGCAGTCTTACTTGGACTAGCTACGAGCAGTACTTC CASSLTWTSYEQYF
- TRBJ2-7 TRBV5-4 TRBD1 TGTGCCAGCAGCCGGACAGGGATTATGTACGAGCAGTACTTC CASSRTGIMYEQYF
few TRBJ2-5 TRBV5-1 - TGCGCCAGCAGCTTGGAGGGGTTAGGGGAGACCCAGTACTTC CASSLEGLGETQYF
- TRBJ2-7 TRBV11-3 TRBD2 TGTGCCAGCAGCAAAGGGGGAGGGACTAGCGGGAGTCGGGGTGAGCAGTACTTC CASSKGGGTSGSRGEQYF
- TRBJ1-1 TRBV29-1 - TGCAGCGGCCTGGGACAAATGAACACTGAAGCTTTCTTT CSGLGQMNTEAFF
- TRBJ2-7 TRBV5-1 TRBD2 TGCGCCAGCAGCTTGTACGGACTAGCGGGGGGGAGTGAAAGGTACGAGCAGTACTTC CASSLYGLAGGSERYEQYF
- TRBJ2-1 TRBV5-1 TRBD2 TGCGCCAGCAAACGACTAGCGGGGGATCCCAATGAGCAGTTCTTC CASKRLAGDPNEQFF
- TRBJ2-1 TRBV7-8 TRBD2 TGTGCCAGCAGCATAGGGACTAGCGGGGTGTACAATGAGCAGTTCTTC CASSIGTSGVYNEQFF
- TRBJ2-3 TRBV25-1 TRBD2 TGTGCCAGCGGGGGACTAGCGGGGCTCAGCGATACGCAGTATTTT CASGGLAGLSDTQYF
- TRBJ1-1 TRBV11-3 - TGTGCCAGCACCCACGGACCCCAATTAGCTTTCTTT CASTHGPQLAFF